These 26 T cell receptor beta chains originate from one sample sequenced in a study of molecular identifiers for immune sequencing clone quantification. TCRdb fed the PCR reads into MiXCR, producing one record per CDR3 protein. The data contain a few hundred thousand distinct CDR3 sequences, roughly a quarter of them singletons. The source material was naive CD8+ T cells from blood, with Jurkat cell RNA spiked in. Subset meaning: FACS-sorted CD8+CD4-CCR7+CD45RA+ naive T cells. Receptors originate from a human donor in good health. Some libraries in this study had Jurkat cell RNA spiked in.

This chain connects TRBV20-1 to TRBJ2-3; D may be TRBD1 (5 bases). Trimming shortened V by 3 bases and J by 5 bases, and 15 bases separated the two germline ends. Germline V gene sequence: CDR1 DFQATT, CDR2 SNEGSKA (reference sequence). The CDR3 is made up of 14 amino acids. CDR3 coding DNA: TGCAGTGCTAGCGGGTCGAAGCAGGGAGATACGCAGTATTTT. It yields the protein CSASGSKQGDTQYF.

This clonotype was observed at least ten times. The CDR3 sequence: CSVAPGPSTYEQYF. In DNA form, the CDR3 reads TGCAGCGTTGCGCCCGGACCGTCTACCTACGAGCAGTACTTC. The chain recombines TRBV29-1 with TRBJ2-7; D not resolved. Trimming took off 4 bases at V and 2 bases at J, with 15 bases between the two ends. Germline-derived CDR1 and CDR2 are SQVTM and ANQGSEA. There are 14 residues in the CDR3.

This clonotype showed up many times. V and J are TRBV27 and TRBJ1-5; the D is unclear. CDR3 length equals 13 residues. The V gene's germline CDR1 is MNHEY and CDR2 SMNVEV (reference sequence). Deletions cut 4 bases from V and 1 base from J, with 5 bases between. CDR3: CASSSVSNQPQHF. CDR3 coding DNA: TGTGCCAGCAGTTCCGTAAGCAATCAGCCCCAGCATTTT.

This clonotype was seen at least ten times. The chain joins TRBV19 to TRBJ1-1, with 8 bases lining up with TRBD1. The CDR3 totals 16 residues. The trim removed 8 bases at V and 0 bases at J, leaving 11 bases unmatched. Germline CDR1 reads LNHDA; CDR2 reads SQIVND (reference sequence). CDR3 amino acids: CASVPGTGILNTEAFF. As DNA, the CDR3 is TGTGCCAGTGTCCCAGGGACAGGTATTTTGAACACTGAAGCTTTCTTT.

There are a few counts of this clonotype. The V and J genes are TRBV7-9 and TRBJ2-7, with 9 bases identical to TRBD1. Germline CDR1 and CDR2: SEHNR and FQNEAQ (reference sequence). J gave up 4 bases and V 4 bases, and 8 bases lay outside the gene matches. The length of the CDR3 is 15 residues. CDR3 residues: CASSSRDRVQYEQYF. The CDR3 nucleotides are TGTGCCAGCAGCTCCCGGGACAGGGTTCAGTACGAGCAGTACTTC.

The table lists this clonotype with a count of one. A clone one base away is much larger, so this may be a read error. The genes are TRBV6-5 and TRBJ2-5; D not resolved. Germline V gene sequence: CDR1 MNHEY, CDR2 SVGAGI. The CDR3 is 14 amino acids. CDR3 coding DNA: TGTGTCAGCAGTTACGTGTCATACCAAGAGACCCAGTACTTC. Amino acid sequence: CVSSYVSYQETQYF.

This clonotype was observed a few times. The CDR3 sequence: CASSSTSGRAYEQFF. The CDR3 DNA reads as TGTGCCAGCAGTTCGACTAGCGGGAGGGCCTATGAGCAGTTCTTC. This chain connects TRBV6-5 to TRBJ2-1; 14 positions agree with TRBD2. Germline CDR1 MNHEY, CDR2 SVGAGI. V shed 4 bases and J 8 bases; nucleotides not matched to a gene: 4. This CDR3 contains 15 residues.

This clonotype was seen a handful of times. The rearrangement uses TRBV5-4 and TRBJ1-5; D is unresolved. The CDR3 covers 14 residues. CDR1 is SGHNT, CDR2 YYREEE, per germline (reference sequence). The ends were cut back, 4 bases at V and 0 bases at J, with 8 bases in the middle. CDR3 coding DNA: TGTGCCAGCAGCGTAAGGTATAGCAATCAGCCCCAGCATTTT. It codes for CASSVRYSNQPQHF.

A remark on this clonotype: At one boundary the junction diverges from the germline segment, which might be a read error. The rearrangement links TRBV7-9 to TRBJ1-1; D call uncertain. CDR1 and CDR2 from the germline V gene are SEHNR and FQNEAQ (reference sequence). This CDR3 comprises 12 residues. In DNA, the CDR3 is TGTGCCAGCAGCTTATCTAGCCTTGAAGCTGTCTTT. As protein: CASSLSSLEAVF.

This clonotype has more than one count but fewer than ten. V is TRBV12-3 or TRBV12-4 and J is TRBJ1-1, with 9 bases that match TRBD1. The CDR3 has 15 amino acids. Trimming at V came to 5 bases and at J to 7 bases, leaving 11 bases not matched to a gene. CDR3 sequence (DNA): TGTGCCAGCAGTCGCACCGGGACAGGGCGGAGTGAAGCTTTCTTT. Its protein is CASSRTGTGRSEAFF.

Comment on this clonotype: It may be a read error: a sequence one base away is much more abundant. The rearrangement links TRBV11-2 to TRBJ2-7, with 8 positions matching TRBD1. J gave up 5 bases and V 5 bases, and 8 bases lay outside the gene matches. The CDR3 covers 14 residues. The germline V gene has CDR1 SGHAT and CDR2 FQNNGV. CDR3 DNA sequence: TGTGCCAGCAGCCCTTGGACAGGGCCCGACGAGCAGTACTTC. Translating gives CASSPWTGPDEQYF.

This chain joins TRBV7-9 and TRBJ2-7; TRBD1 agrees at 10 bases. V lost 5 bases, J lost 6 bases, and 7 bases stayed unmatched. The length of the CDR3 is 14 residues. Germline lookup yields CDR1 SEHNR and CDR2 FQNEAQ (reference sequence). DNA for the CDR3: TGTGCCAGCAGCCAAACGGACAGGGGGGGCGAGCAGTACTTC. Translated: CASSQTDRGGEQYF.

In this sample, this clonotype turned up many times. The CDR3 DNA follows: TGTGCCAGCAGTCACAGGGGGCGAGAGACCCAGTACTTC. It specifies CASSHRGRETQYF. V usage is TRBV12-3 or TRBV12-4 and J usage is TRBJ2-5, with 9 bases fitting TRBD1. The CDR3 contains 13 residues. V shed 5 bases and J 4 bases; nucleotides not matched to a gene: 2.

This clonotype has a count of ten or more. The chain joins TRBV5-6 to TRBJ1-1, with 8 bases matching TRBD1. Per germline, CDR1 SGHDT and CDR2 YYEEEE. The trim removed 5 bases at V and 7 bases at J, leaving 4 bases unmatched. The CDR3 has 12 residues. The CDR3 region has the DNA TGTGCCAGCAGGCATGGACAGGGTGAAGCTTTCTTT. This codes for CASRHGQGEAFF.

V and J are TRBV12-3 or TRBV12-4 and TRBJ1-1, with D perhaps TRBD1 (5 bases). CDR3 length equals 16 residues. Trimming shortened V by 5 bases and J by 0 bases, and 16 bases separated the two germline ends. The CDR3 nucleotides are TGTGCCAGCAGTCTCGGGACGGAATTCATGAACACTGAAGCTTTCTTT. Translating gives CASSLGTEFMNTEAFF.

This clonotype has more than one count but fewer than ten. CDR3 region: CASSPFPTGQTYEQYF. The CDR3 bases are TGTGCCAGCAGTCCCTTCCCGACAGGGCAGACCTACGAGCAGTACTTC. The chain has TRBV12-3 or TRBV12-4 and TRBJ2-7; 7 positions match TRBD1. The ends lost 5 bases at V and 2 bases at J; junction bases unmatched: 12. There are 16 residues in the CDR3.

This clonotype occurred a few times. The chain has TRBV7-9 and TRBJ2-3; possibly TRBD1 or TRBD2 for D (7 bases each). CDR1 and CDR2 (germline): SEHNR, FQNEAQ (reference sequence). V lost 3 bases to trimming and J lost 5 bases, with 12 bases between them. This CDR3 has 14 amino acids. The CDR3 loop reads CASSFQGEGDTQYF. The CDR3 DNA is TGTGCCAGCAGCTTTCAGGGGGAGGGAGATACGCAGTATTTT. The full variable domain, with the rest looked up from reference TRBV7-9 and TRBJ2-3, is DTGVSQNPRHKITKRGQNVTFRCDPISEHNRLYWYRQTLGQGPEFLTYFQNEAQLEKSRLLSDRFSAERPKGSFSTLEIQRTEQGDSAMYLCASSFQGEGDTQYFGPGTRLTVL.

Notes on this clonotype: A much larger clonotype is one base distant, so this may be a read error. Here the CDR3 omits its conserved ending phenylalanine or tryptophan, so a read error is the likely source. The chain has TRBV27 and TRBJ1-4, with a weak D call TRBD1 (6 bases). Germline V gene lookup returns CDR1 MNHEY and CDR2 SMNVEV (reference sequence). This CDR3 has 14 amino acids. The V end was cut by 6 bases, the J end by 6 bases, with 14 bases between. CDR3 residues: CASSWGRGYEKLFI. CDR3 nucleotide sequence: TGTGCCAGCAGCTGGGGGCGAGGGTATGAAAAACTGTTTATT.

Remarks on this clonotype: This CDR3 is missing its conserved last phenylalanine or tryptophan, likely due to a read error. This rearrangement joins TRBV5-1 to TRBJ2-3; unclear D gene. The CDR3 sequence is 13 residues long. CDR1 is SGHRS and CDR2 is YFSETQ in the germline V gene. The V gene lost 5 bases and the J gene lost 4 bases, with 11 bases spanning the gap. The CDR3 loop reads CASRTLGSDTQYS. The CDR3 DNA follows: TGCGCCAGCAGGACTCTCGGATCAGATACGCAGTATTCT.

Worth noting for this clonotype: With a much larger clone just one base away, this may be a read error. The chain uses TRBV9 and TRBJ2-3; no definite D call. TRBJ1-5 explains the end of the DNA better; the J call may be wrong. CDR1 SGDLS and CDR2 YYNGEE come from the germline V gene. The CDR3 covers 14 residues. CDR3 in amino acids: CASSVSGVADTQHF. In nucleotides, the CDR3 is TGTGCCAGCAGCGTTAGCGGAGTGGCAGATACGCAGCATTTT.

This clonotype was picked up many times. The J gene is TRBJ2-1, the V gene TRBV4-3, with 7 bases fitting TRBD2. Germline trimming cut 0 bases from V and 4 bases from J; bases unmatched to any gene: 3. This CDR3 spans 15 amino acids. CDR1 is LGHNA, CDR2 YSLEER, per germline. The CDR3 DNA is TGCGCCAGCAGCCAAGACTCTAGCGGATACAATGAGCAGTTCTTC. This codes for CASSQDSSGYNEQFF.

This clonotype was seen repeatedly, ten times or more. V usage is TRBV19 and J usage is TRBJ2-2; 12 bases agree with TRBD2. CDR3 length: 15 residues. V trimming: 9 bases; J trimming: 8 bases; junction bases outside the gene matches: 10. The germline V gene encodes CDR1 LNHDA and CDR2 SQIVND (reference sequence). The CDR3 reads CASTPTSGSYGELFF. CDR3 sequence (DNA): TGTGCCAGCACTCCGACTAGCGGGAGCTATGGGGAGCTGTTTTTT.

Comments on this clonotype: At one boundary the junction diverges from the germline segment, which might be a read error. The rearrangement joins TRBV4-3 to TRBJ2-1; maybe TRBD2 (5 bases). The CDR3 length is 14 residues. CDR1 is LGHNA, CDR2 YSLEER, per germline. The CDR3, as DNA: TGCGCCAGCAGCCACCTGACGGGGAGCAATGAGCATTTCTTC. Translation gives CASSHLTGSNEHFF.

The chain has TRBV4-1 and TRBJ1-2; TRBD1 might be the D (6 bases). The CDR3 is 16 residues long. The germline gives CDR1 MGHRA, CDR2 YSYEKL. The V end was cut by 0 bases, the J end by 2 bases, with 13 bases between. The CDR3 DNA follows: TGCGCCAGCAGCCAAGATGGGACATTTAGGAACTATGGCTACACCTTC. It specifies CASSQDGTFRNYGYTF.

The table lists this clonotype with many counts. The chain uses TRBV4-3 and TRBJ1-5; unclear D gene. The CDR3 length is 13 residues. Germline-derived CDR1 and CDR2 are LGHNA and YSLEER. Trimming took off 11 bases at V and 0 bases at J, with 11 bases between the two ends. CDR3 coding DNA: TGCGCCCGAGCAGTTTATAGCAATCAGCCCCAGCATTTT. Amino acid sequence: CARAVYSNQPQHF.

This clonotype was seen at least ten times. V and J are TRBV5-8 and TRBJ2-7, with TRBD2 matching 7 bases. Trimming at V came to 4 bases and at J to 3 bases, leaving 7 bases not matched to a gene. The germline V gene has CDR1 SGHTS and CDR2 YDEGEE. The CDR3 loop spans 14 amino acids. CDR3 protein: CASSGGLVIYEQYF. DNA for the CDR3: TGTGCCAGCAGCGGAGGACTAGTGATCTACGAGCAGTACTTC.